The T cell receptor (beta chain) under discussion was sequenced for a study of radiotherapy plus CTLA-4 blockade in lung cancer. Study context: Objective responses occurred in about 17% of patients; around 30% had disease control. General study points: Early blood T cell clone changes and increased post-radiation serum interferon-beta were reportedly the strongest response predictors.

The V and J ends lost 2 bases and 0 bases, in that order; junction bases with no gene match: 11. Germline V gene lookup returns CDR1 MGHRA and CDR2 YSYEKL. This CDR3 contains 20 residues. CTLA-4 blockade with ipilimumab, together with focal radiation, was given to patients with chemo-refractory metastatic non-small-cell lung cancer. In regard to this clone: Its antigen is as yet unknown.

The repertoire was sequenced with immunoSEQ multiplex PCR; TCRdb's copy has only in-frame clones and lacks some. The sample carries tens of thousands of clones, over 55% recorded once. The source material was peripheral blood, sampled from a patient treated with radiotherapy plus ipilimumab. J is TRBJ1-4 and V is TRBV4-1; 11 bases match TRBD1. This receptor was identified in a human donor with non-small cell lung cancer who had stable disease on radiotherapy plus ipilimumab. CDR3 amino acids: CASSQIRFWTGGATNEKLFF. For the CDR3, the DNA is TGCGCCAGCAGCCAAATACGCTTTTGGACAGGGGGCGCAACTAATGAAAAACTGTTTTTT.